What follows is one TCR beta chain and its context. The antigen remains undetermined. The sample comes from a study of vaccination and CD4 T cells after COVID-19. For the study at large: Sampling post-COVID took place a median 101 days after diagnosis (range 35 to 161).

V shed 4 bases and J shed 1 base, with 7 bases lying between them. The CDR3 has 13 amino acids. Per germline, CDR1 MNHEY and CDR2 SVGAGI. Treatment reported: approximately nine-day PBMC culture with coronavirus spike peptide pools or control peptides (ViraFEST assay). Harvesting of the unexposed donor's CD4+ T cells predated the COVID-19 pandemic (2011-2018). ViraFEST sequenced TCRs after peptide-pool expansion of antigen-specific T cells. Cell supply allowing, SARS-CoV-2 S/N and four cold-coronavirus spikes probed unexposed-donor CD4+ T cells. An Oncomine TCR Beta short-read assay was used to sequence the DNA from cultured CD4+ T cells. TCRdb re-called the PCR reads through MiXCR, storing one row per CDR3 protein. This table holds 5,000 or so distinct CDR3 sequences, roughly two thirds found once.

This sequence joins TRBV6-5 and TRBJ1-2; no clear D gene. The receptor's source is a human donor in good health. Sequencing input: CD4+ T cells from blood, cultured in vitro. The CDR3 bases are TGTGCCAGCAGTTCCACACTTAACTATGGCTACACCTTC. Amino acids: CASSSTLNYGYTF.